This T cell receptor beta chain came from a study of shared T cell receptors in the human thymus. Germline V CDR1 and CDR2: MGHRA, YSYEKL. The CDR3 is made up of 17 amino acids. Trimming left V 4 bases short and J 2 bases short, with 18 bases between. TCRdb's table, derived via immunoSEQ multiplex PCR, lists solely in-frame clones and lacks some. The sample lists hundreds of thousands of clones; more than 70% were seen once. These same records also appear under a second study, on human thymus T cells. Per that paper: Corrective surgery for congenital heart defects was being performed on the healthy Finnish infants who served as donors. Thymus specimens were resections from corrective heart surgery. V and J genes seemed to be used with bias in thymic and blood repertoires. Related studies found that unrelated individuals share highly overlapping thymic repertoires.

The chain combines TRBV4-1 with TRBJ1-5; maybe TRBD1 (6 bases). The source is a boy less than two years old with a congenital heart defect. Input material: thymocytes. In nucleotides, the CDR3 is TGCGCCAGCAGCCCCCGACAGGCGGCAGGGGGCAATCAGCCCCAGCATTTT. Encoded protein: CASSPRQAAGGNQPQHF.